These 17 T cell receptor beta chains came from one sample sequenced in a study of cytomegalovirus exposure and HLA in healthy donors. PCR primers comprised 60 Vbeta and 13 Jbeta primers. Assay used: immunoSEQ multiplex PCR; TCRdb lists only in-frame clones, some missing. The table includes about 160,000 clones, about 85% detected once. Input material: PBMCs. Receptors were obtained from a man aged 18 to 30 in good health and CMV-seropositive.

V and J are TRBV6-1 and TRBJ2-2; TRBD1 matches 7 bases. This CDR3 contains 13 residues. V was pared by 7 bases and J by 4 bases, with 3 bases of the junction left unmatched. In germline, CDR1 is MNHNS, CDR2 SASEGT. In nucleotides, the CDR3 is TGTGCCAGCACACAGGGGATCACCGGGGAGCTGTTTTTT. Translation gives CASTQGITGELFF.

V and J are TRBV6-5 and TRBJ1-2; D unclear. The CDR3 has 12 residues. Germline loops: CDR1 MNHEY, CDR2 SVGAGI. With 2 bases removed from V and 8 bases from J, the gap between germline ends came to 9 bases. The CDR3 protein is CASSYGGIGYTF. The CDR3 nucleotides read TGTGCCAGCAGTTACGGAGGGATCGGCTACACCTTC.

Remarks on this clone: Distinct nucleotide sequences in the sample also encode this CDR3. V gene TRBV7-6 combines with J gene TRBJ2-3, with 10 bases fitting TRBD2. V shed 1 base and J 0 bases; nucleotides not matched to a gene: 1. Germline CDR1 SGHVS, CDR2 FNYEAQ. This CDR3 comprises 16 residues. The CDR3 region is CASSLVAGGSTDTQYF. The DNA for the CDR3 is TGTGCCAGCAGCTTAGTAGCGGGGGGTAGCACAGATACGCAGTATTTT.

This rearrangement joins TRBV7-9 to TRBJ1-2, with 8 nucleotides matching TRBD1. This CDR3 contains 13 residues. With 5 bases clipped from V and 8 bases from J, the junction kept 7 bases outside the gene matches. CDR1 and CDR2 (germline): SEHNR, FQNEAQ (reference sequence). The CDR3 nucleotides are TGTGCCAGCAGCCCTGGACAGGGATCGGGCTACACCTTC. Translation: CASSPGQGSGYTF. The full variable domain, completed using reference TRBV7-9 and TRBJ1-2, is DTGVSQNPRHKITKRGQNVTFRCDPISEHNRLYWYRQTLGQGPEFLTYFQNEAQLEKSRLLSDRFSAERPKGSFSTLEIQRTEQGDSAMYLCASSPGQGSGYTFGSGTRLTVV.

This chain joins TRBV23-1 and TRBJ2-2, with D perhaps TRBD1 (5 bases). TRBV23-1 falls under the ORF class, with uncertain function. CDR3 size: 13 residues. Trimming took off 0 bases at V and 9 bases at J, with 8 bases between the two ends. CDR3 residues: CASSQSTGRELFF. In DNA, the CDR3 is TGCGCCAGCAGTCAATCTACAGGCCGGGAGCTGTTTTTT.

V usage is TRBV27 and J usage is TRBJ2-1, with TRBD2 matching 10 bases. V gave up 2 bases and J gave up 4 bases; unmatched junction bases: 2. The CDR3 totals 15 residues. CDR1 MNHEY and CDR2 SMNVEV come from the germline V gene (reference sequence). CDR3 protein: CASSLLAGVYNEQFF. CDR3 sequence (DNA): TGTGCCAGCAGTTTACTAGCGGGGGTTTACAATGAGCAGTTCTTC.

The rearrangement uses TRBV5-1 and TRBJ1-1; 7 bases align to TRBD1. The V gene's germline CDR1 is SGHRS and CDR2 YFSETQ. The CDR3 is made up of 14 amino acids. Trimming at V came to 3 bases and at J to 1 base, leaving 3 bases not matched to a gene. The CDR3 sequence: CASSSTGANTEAFF. CDR3 DNA sequence: TGCGCCAGCAGCTCCACAGGGGCGAACACTGAAGCTTTCTTT.

The chain employs TRBV25-1 and TRBJ2-5; 8 bases fit TRBD1. The J call is uncertain, as TRBJ2-7 better fits the DNA end. This CDR3 region has 13 residues. Germline V gene lookup returns CDR1 MGHDK and CDR2 SYGVNS. The CDR3 reads CASSLGQATEQYF. CDR3 nucleotides: TGTGCCAGCAGTTTGGGACAGGCCACCGAGCAGTACTTC.

V is TRBV4-3 and J is TRBJ2-1, with TRBD1 as a possible D gene (6 bases). The CDR3 is made up of 15 amino acids. Per germline, CDR1 LGHNA and CDR2 YSLEER. V was shortened by 1 base and J by 8 bases, with 15 bases between the two germline ends. CDR3 in amino acids: CASSQGQGWVDEQFF. Written as DNA, the CDR3 is TGCGCCAGCAGCCAAGGCCAGGGGTGGGTAGATGAGCAGTTCTTC.

The chain links TRBV7-2 to TRBJ2-1, with a possible D match to TRBD1 (5 bases). From germline, CDR1 is SGHTA and CDR2 FQGNSA. The CDR3 is 16 residues long. With 1 base removed from V and 1 base from J, the gap between germline ends came to 11 bases. CDR3 nucleotides: TGTGCCAGCAGCTTAGTTCAGGGTGGTTCCTACAATGAGCAGTTCTTC. Amino acids: CASSLVQGGSYNEQFF.

The V and J genes are TRBV5-6 and TRBJ1-1, with 9 bases lining up with TRBD1. CDR3 size: 12 residues. CDR1 SGHDT and CDR2 YYEEEE come from the germline V gene. The trim removed 4 bases at V and 9 bases at J, leaving 4 bases unmatched. The CDR3 region is CASSAGTGKAFF. For the CDR3, the DNA is TGTGCCAGCAGCGCGGGGACAGGGAAAGCTTTCTTT.

Here the CDR3 DNA reads TGTGCCAGTAGTATCCGACGGGGGAGGGGTGACACTGAAGCTTTCTTT. This sequence encodes CASSIRRGRGDTEAFF. V and J are TRBV19 and TRBJ1-1, with D possibly matching TRBD1 (5 bases). V lost 3 bases to trimming and J lost 3 bases, with 17 bases between them. This CDR3 contains 16 residues. From germline, CDR1 is LNHDA and CDR2 SQIVND (reference sequence).

V is TRBV5-4 and J is TRBJ2-3, with D tentatively TRBD2 (5 bases). V was cut by 5 bases and J by 0 bases, with 16 bases left in between. The CDR3 covers 16 residues. The germline gives CDR1 SGHNT, CDR2 YYREEE (reference sequence). The CDR3 reads CASSTVARGSTDTQYF. The CDR3 bases are TGTGCCAGCAGTACTGTAGCCCGAGGGAGCACAGATACGCAGTATTTT. The variable domain in full, completed from reference TRBV5-4 and TRBJ2-3, reads ETGVTQSPTHLIKTRGQQVTLRCSSQSGHNTVSWYQQALGQGPQFIFQYYREEENGRGNFPPRFSGLQFPNYSSELNVNALELDDSALYLCASSTVARGSTDTQYFGPGTRLTVL.

The chain carries TRBV6-1 and TRBJ1-4; 7 nucleotides agree with TRBD1. Germline V gene lookup returns CDR1 MNHNS and CDR2 SASEGT. The CDR3 totals 17 residues. The junction had 8 bases not matched to a gene; V was cut back by 2 bases and J by 2 bases. CDR3 sequence reads: CASSERASGGTNEKLFF. The CDR3 nucleotides read TGTGCCAGCAGTGAACGCGCCTCAGGGGGTACTAATGAAAAACTGTTTTTT.

For the CDR3, the DNA is TGTGCCTGGAGCGGACAGCCCCTGTATGGCTACACCTTC. Protein product: CAWSGQPLYGYTF. The chain uses TRBV30 and TRBJ1-2; possible D gene TRBD1, 6 bases. In germline, CDR1 is GTSNPN, CDR2 SVGIG (reference sequence). Between the trimmed V and J ends, which lost 3 bases and 5 bases, there was a span of 13 bases. The CDR3 extends over 13 amino acids.

The chain combines TRBV2 with TRBJ1-4, with D maybe TRBD1 (6 bases). CDR1 SNHLY and CDR2 FYNNEI come from the germline V gene. The CDR3 length is 14 residues. Trimming left V 8 bases short and J 7 bases short, with 17 bases between. CDR3 protein: CASGQFLGGEKLFF. DNA for the CDR3: TGTGCCAGCGGACAGTTCCTCGGCGGTGAAAAACTGTTTTTT.

This clone was found a few times. The V gene is TRBV21-1, the J gene TRBJ1-2; TRBD1, as called in the table, went unchecked against the DNA. TRBV21-1 is tagged as a pseudogene. The CDR3 covers 16 residues. CDR3 sequence: CASRGLWTGNSYGYTF. The CDR3 coding sequence is TGTGCCAGCAGGGGTTTGTGGACAGGAAATTCTTATGGCTACACCTTC.